These 16 T cell receptor beta chains share one sample of origin, sequenced in a study of human T cells and chemical hapten exposure. From the RACE reads, TCRdb called clonotypes with MiXCR, one entry per CDR3 protein. The data contain approximately 350,000 distinct CDR3 sequences, under 9% of them singletons. The time point was: patch test 1, 2 weeks after DPC sensitization. Treatment here: therapeutic diphenylcyclopropenone sensitization with weekly scalp DPC. The sequences come from whole blood, collected in connection with sensitization to the hapten diphenylcyclopropenone (DPC). These receptor sequences come from a woman aged 18-30 years with alopecia areata. Some clones in this sample may be carry-over from other donors' samples.

The chain is built from TRBV7-9 and TRBJ1-5, with D possibly matching TRBD1 (5 bases). Germline-derived CDR1 and CDR2 are SEHNR and FQNEAQ (reference sequence). The CDR3 runs 15 residues. Deletions cut 5 bases from V and 4 bases from J, with 15 bases between. In nucleotides, the CDR3 is TGTGCCAGCAGCCTCGCGACAGAGTTGAATCAGCCCCAGCATTTT. It translates to CASSLATELNQPQHF.

This clonotype has at least ten counts. The rearrangement uses TRBV4-2 and TRBJ2-1; possible D gene TRBD2, 7 bases. The CDR3 runs to 17 residues. The V end was cut by 5 bases, the J end by 7 bases, with 24 bases between. Germline V gene sequence: CDR1 LGHNA, CDR2 YNFKEQ. The CDR3 loop reads CASSSSLGGGPENEQFF. CDR3 sequence (DNA): TGTGCCAGCAGCAGTTCATTAGGGGGGGGGCCGGAGAATGAGCAGTTCTTC.

The chain uses TRBV6-5 and TRBJ2-5; no firm D call. Trimming stripped 0 bases from V and 1 base from J, with 6 bases between. Germline-derived CDR1 and CDR2 are MNHEY and SVGAGI. CDR3 length equals 14 residues. CDR3 DNA sequence: TGTGCCAGCAGTTACTCGGGCAGCCAAGAGACCCAGTACTTC. Translating it yields CASSYSGSQETQYF.

This chain connects TRBV7-2 to TRBJ2-2; D remains unclear. V lost 5 bases to trimming and J lost 6 bases, with 13 bases between them. CDR3 length: 14 amino acids. Germline V CDR1 and CDR2: SGHTA, FQGNSA. The CDR3 here is CASSLDSGAGELFF. CDR3 in DNA: TGTGCCAGCAGCCTAGACTCGGGCGCCGGGGAGCTGTTTTTT.

The chain is built from TRBV19 and TRBJ2-3; D is undetermined. CDR1 and CDR2 from the germline V gene are LNHDA and SQIVND (reference sequence). V lost 3 bases and J lost 0, with 10 bases in between. This CDR3 comprises 15 residues. The CDR3 nucleotides read TGTGCCAGTAGTATCGTAAGGACGAGCACAGATACGCAGTATTTT. Translation gives CASSIVRTSTDTQYF.

This clonotype was observed a few times. The chain combines TRBV7-2 with TRBJ1-5; D gene uncertain. The V end was cut by 5 bases, the J end by 3 bases, with 8 bases between. The CDR3 totals 13 residues. Germline CDR1 SGHTA, CDR2 FQGNSA. CDR3 in DNA: TGTGCCAGCAGCCCTCGTATCAATCAGCCCCAGCATTTT. It specifies CASSPRINQPQHF.

Only a few counts were recorded for this clonotype. This chain connects TRBV10-3 to TRBJ2-7; no clear D. Looked up from germline, CDR1 is ENHRY and CDR2 is SYGVKD. The V end lost 0 bases, the J end lost 6 bases, and 15 bases lay between the germline ends. The CDR3 length is 15 residues. The CDR3 sequence: CAISESSSRAREQYF. The CDR3 nucleotides read TGTGCCATCAGTGAGTCGTCGAGTAGGGCCCGCGAGCAGTACTTC.

This clonotype has ten or more counts. The chain has TRBV29-1 and TRBJ1-4; 7 bases are a match to TRBD1. V dropped 7 bases and J dropped 6; count of bases not matched to a gene: 5. CDR1 and CDR2 from the germline V gene are SQVTM and ANQGSEA. The CDR3 sequence is 12 residues long. The CDR3 here is CSARQGHEKLFF. The DNA of the CDR3 is TGCAGCGCGCGACAGGGTCATGAAAAACTGTTTTTT.

This clonotype has ten or more counts. The CDR3 sequence is CASSYQLTGNGYTF. The CDR3 coding sequence is TGTGCCAGCAGTTACCAGTTGACAGGGAATGGCTACACCTTC. V gene TRBV6-2 or TRBV6-3 combines with J gene TRBJ1-2, with 7 bases identical to TRBD1. Unmatched junction bases numbered 6, after V lost 2 bases and J lost 6 bases. Germline V gene sequence: CDR1 MNHEY, CDR2 SVGEGT. This CDR3 comprises 14 residues.

The chain is built from TRBV6-5 and TRBJ1-6; TRBD1 agrees at 9 bases. From germline, CDR1 is MNHEY and CDR2 SVGAGI. The CDR3 has 15 residues. Germline trimming cut 2 bases from V and 7 bases from J; bases unmatched to any gene: 3. The CDR3 spells CASSYGTGRNSPLHF. The DNA of the CDR3 is TGTGCCAGCAGTTACGGGACAGGGAGGAATTCACCCCTCCACTTT.

This clonotype showed up just a few times. The chain recombines TRBV11-2 with TRBJ1-4, with D perhaps matching TRBD1 (5 bases). V lost 1 base to trimming and J lost 6 bases, with 9 bases between them. The CDR3 spans 14 residues. Germline V gene data show CDR1 as SGHAT and CDR2 as FQNNGV. The CDR3 sequence: CASSLGGWDEKLFF. The CDR3 nucleotides read TGTGCCAGCAGCTTAGGGGGCTGGGATGAAAAACTGTTTTTT. Variable domain in full (rest from reference TRBV11-2 and TRBJ1-4): EAGVAQSPRYKIIEKRQSVAFWCNPISGHATLYWYQQILGQGPKLLIQFQNNGVVDDSQLPKDRFSAERLKGVDSTLKIQPAKLEDSAVYLCASSLGGWDEKLFFGSGTQLSVL.

As to this clonotype: A much larger clone differs by one base, so this may be a read error. Since the CDR3 does not end with the conserved phenylalanine or tryptophan, this likely comes from a read error. The DNA is left out, because the CDR3 cannot be placed on it with certainty; the CDR3 is given as TCRdb lists it. The chain has TRBV21-1 and TRBJ2-3; TRBD2, the table's D call, was not compared with the DNA. TRBV21-1 counts as a pseudogene. With termini counted, the CDR3 has 18 amino acids. The CDR3 loop reads CASSKALSAGRGADTQYS.

This clonotype turned up a few times. This chain connects TRBV9 to TRBJ2-7; D might be TRBD1 or TRBD2, each matching 6 bases. The CDR3 length is 17 residues. Germline CDR1 SGDLS, CDR2 YYNGEE. Trimming took off 4 bases at V and 6 bases at J, with 26 bases between the two ends. The CDR3 nucleotides read TGTGCCAGCAGCTCACCGAGGGGGGCGCCCCCAACCGCCGAGCAGTACTTC. Its protein product is CASSSPRGAPPTAEQYF.

This chain joins TRBV13 and TRBJ1-1; 7 positions match TRBD1. Germline lookup yields CDR1 PRHDT and CDR2 FYEKMQ (reference sequence). Trimming took 6 bases from V and 2 from J; bases not matched to a gene: 18. The CDR3 is made up of 18 amino acids. The CDR3 DNA sequence: TGTGCCAGCAGTTATTCCCCCCGGGCAGGGGGTGTTAACACTGAAGCTTTCTTT. Translating gives CASSYSPRAGGVNTEAFF.

This clonotype was observed at least ten times. The J gene is TRBJ2-7, the V gene TRBV7-9; D not certain. Germline assignment: CDR1 SEHNR and CDR2 FQNEAQ (reference sequence). The CDR3 loop spans 13 amino acids. V dropped 5 bases and J dropped 0 bases, with 8 bases sitting between them. The CDR3 DNA is TGTGCCAGCAGCCTTTCCACCTCCTACGAGCAGTACTTC. Its protein product is CASSLSTSYEQYF.

The chain links TRBV3-1 to TRBJ2-2; 8 positions agree with TRBD1. This CDR3 spans 15 amino acids. CDR1 LGHDT and CDR2 YNNKEL come from the germline V gene (reference sequence). With V trimmed by 2 bases and J by 3 bases, 2 bases remained unmatched. The CDR3 sequence is CASSQLDRDTGELFF. The CDR3 nucleotides are TGTGCCAGCAGCCAATTGGACAGGGACACCGGGGAGCTGTTTTTT.